This T cell receptor beta chain was captured in a study of patients and donors after allogeneic stem cell transplantation. This clonotype was seen only a few times. The germline V gene has CDR1 DFQATT and CDR2 SNEGSKA (reference sequence). V trimming: 5 bases; J trimming: 4 bases; junction bases outside the gene matches: 11. The CDR3 runs to 16 residues. TCRdb re-derived calls from the RT-PCR reads in MiXCR, one entry per CDR3 protein. The sample holds approximately 25,000 distinct CDR3 sequences, about 30% seen once. The V call is TRBV20-1, the J call TRBJ2-2, with 9 bases fitting TRBD1. The clonotype originates from a human donor who was either an allogeneic HSCT recipient or a stem cell or donor lymphocyte infusion donor (not recorded which). It is not recorded whose cells these are; they may come from a transplant donor. Material for sequencing was blood, either unsorted or a sorted T cell fraction (not recorded which). In nucleotides, the CDR3 is TGCAGTGCTCCAACTCGACAGGGGGGCGGCACCGGGGAGCTGTTTTTT. This gives the protein CSAPTRQGGGTGELFF.